This T cell receptor (beta chain) is drawn from a study of cytomegalovirus exposure and HLA in healthy donors. Study findings and constraints: A later analysis reportedly found fewer N-insertions in an Asian-associated ancestry cluster than the approximately 700-donor mean.

It was with 60 Vbeta and 13 Jbeta primers that the PCR ran. Clones were read by immunoSEQ multiplex PCR, and TCRdb kept only the in-frame ones, dropping some. The table records 110,000 to 150,000 clones, more than 60% of them present only once. In its sample, this clone was seen once. Its antigen is not known. The clonotype comes from a woman between 45 and 65 years old in good health and CMV-seropositive. Material: PBMCs.

CDR3 sequence reads: CASSTGTGTDTIYF. In DNA form, the CDR3 reads TGTGCCAGCAGTACAGGGACAGGGACGGACACCATATATTTT. The chain has TRBV6-5 and TRBJ1-3; 9 nucleotides line up with TRBD1. Trimming at V came to 5 bases and at J to 8 bases, leaving 7 bases not matched to a gene. This CDR3 is built from 14 residues. Germline CDR1 MNHEY, CDR2 SVGAGI.